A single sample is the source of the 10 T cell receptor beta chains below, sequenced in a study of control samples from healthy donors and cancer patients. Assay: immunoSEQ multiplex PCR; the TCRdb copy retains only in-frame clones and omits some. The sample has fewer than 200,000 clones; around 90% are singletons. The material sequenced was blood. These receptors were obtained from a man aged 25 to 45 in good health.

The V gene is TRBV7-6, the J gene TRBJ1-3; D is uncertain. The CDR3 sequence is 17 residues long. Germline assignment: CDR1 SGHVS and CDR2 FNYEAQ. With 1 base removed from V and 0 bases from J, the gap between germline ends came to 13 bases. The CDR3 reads CASSLENVGVSGNTIYF. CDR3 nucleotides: TGTGCCAGCAGCTTAGAGAATGTTGGAGTCTCTGGAAACACCATATATTTT.

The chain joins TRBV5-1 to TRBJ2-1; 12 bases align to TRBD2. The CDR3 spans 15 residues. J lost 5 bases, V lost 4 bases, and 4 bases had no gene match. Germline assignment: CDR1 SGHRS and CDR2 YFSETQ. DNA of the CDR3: TGCGCCAGCAGCCTTTGGACTAGCGGGGACAATGAGCAGTTCTTC. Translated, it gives CASSLWTSGDNEQFF.

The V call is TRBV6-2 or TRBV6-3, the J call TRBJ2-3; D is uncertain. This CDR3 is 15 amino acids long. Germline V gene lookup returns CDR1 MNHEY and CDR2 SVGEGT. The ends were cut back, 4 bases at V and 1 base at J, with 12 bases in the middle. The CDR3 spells CASSSHVRGTDTQYF. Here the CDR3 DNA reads TGTGCCAGCAGTTCGCACGTTCGAGGCACAGATACGCAGTATTTT.

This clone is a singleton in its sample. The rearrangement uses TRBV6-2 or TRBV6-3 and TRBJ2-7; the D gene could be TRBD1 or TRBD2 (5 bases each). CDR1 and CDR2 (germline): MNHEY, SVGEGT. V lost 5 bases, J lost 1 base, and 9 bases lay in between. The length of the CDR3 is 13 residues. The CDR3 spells CASSRDPSYEQYF. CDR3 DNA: TGTGCCAGCAGTCGGGACCCTTCCTACGAGCAGTACTTC.

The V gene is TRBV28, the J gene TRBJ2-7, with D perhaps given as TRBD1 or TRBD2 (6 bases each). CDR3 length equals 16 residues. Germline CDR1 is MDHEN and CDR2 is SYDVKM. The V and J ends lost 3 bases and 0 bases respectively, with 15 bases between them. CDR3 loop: CASSFLPRDTSYEQYF. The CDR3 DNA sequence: TGTGCCAGCAGTTTTCTTCCGCGGGACACCTCCTACGAGCAGTACTTC.

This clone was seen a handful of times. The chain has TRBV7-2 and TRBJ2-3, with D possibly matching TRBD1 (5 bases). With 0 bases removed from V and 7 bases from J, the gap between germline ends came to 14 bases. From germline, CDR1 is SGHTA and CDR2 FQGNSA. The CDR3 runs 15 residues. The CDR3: CASSLAQGPGHTQYF. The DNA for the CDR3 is TGTGCCAGCAGCTTAGCGCAGGGCCCAGGGCATACGCAGTATTTT.

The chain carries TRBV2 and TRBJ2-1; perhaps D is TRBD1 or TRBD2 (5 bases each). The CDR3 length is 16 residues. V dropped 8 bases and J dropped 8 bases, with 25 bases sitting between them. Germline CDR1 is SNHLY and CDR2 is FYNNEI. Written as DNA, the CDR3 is TGTGCCAGCGATCGACCCAGAGGGTCCATAGGGGATGAGCAGTTCTTC. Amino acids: CASDRPRGSIGDEQFF.

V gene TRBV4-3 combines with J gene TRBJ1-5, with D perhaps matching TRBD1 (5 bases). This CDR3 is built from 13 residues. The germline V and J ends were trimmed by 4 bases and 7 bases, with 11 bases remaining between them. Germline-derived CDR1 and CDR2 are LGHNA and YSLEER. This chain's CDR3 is CASSRSRGQPQHF. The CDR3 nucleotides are TGCGCCAGCAGCCGCTCCCGGGGCCAGCCCCAGCATTTT.

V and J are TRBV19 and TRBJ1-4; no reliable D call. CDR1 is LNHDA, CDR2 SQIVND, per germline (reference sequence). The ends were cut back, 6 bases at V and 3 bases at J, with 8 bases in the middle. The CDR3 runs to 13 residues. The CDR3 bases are TGTGCCAGTAGGGGAGCGGCTAATGAAAAACTGTTTTTT. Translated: CASRGAANEKLFF.

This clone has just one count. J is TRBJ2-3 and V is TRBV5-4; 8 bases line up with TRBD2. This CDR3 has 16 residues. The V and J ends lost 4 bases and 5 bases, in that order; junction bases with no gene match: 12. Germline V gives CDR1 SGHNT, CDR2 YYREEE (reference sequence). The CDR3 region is CASSAFDAGGLDTQYF. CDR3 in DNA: TGTGCCAGCAGCGCCTTTGACGCGGGAGGATTAGATACGCAGTATTTT.